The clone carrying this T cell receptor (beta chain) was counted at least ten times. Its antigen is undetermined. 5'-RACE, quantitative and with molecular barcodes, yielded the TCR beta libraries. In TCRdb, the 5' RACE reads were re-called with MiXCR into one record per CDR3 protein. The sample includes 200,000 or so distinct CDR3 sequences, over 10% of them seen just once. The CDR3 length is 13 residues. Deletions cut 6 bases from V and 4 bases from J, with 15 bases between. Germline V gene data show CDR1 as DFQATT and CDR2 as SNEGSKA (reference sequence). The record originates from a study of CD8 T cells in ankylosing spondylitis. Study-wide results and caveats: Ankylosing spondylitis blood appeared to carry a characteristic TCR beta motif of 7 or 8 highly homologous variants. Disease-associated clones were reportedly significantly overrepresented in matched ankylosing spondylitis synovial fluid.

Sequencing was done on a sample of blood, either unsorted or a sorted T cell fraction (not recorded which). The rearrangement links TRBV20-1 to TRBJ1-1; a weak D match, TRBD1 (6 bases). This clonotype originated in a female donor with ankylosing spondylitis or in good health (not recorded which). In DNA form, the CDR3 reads TGCAGTGCCAGCGATGGGGGCAGCACTGAAGCTTTCTTT. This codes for CSASDGGSTEAFF.